Detailed here is one TCR beta chain. Its antigen is undetermined. The germline V and J ends were trimmed by 4 bases and 5 bases, with 6 bases remaining between them. CDR1 DFQATT and CDR2 SNEGSKA come from the germline V gene (reference sequence). The CDR3 covers 10 residues. The data belong to a study of CD8 T cells in ankylosing spondylitis. Notes on the study in general: Blood of patients with ankylosing spondylitis appeared to be characterized by a TCR beta motif of several highly homologous variants. According to the report, clones linked to the disease were significantly enriched in matched synovial fluid samples taken from ankylosing spondylitis patients.

TCRdb reanalysed the 5' RACE reads using MiXCR and keeps one entry per CDR3 protein. Among fewer than 750,000 distinct CDR3 sequences, under 20% were seen once, and the ten largest hold about a fifth. The sequenced material came from blood, either unsorted or a sorted T cell fraction (not recorded which). The sequence came from a male donor with ankylosing spondylitis. J is TRBJ2-7 and V is TRBV20-1; D gene ambiguous. The CDR3: CSAKPHEQYF. The CDR3 coding sequence is TGCAGTGCTAAGCCCCACGAGCAGTACTTC.